This TCR beta chain was captured by sequencing in a study of patients and donors after allogeneic stem cell transplantation (dated by TCRdb to the early 2020s). About this clonotype: It lacks a known antigen. No base quality information exists; no much larger clone differs at one position.

Measured from the cysteine to the phenylalanine, the CDR3 is 15 residues long. Here the CDR3 DNA is all that survives: 45 bases in frame from base 1. V is clipped by 5 bases and J by 6 bases, and the sequence between their germline boundaries is 17 bases long. The library was obtained by RT-PCR. Sequenced using a NextSeq 550. TCRdb reworked the public reads: Q25 trimming with fastp, MiXCR clone assembly, productive beta chains retained. CDR3 protein sequences are deduplicated, and each keeps its most common genes and DNA. For this sample the table gives about a million distinct CDR3 sequences, of which roughly 17% were detected only once. The biggest ten clones account for 6% of the sample.

The source is a human donor who was either an allogeneic HSCT recipient or a stem cell or donor lymphocyte infusion donor (not recorded which). It is not recorded whose cells these are; they may come from a transplant donor. The sequenced sample consisted of blood, either unsorted or a sorted T cell fraction (not recorded which). The chain uses TRBV12-3 or TRBV12-4 and TRBJ2-1; a weak D assignment points to TRBD1 (5 bases agree). The CDR3 protein sequence reads: CASSSQGKGFNEQFF. Here is the DNA: TGTGCCAGCAGTAGTCAGGGAAAAGGATTCAATGAGCAGTTCTTC.